The table lists the clone carrying this T cell receptor (beta chain) with a few counts. The antigen remains undetermined. Germline lookup yields CDR1 SGDLS and CDR2 YYNGEE. V gave up 1 base and J gave up 5 bases, with 12 bases separating them. The CDR3 runs 14 residues. This entry comes from a study of T cells after yellow fever vaccination. Study-wide background: Those fractions that held only low numbers of cells were prepared using the SMART-Seq v4 Ultra Low Input RNA kit. General study points: One caveat is that FACS-sorted repertoires could contain abundant clonotypes contaminating from the bulk population.

They built TCR cDNA with 5'RACE template switching, a step that put in a universal primer site and UMIs. TCRdb reprocessed the 5' RACE reads with MiXCR, giving one entry per CDR3 protein. The profile shows 150,000 or so distinct CDR3 sequences, 6% to 7.5% of them singletons. This chain links TRBV9 with TRBJ1-2, with TRBD1 as a possible D gene (5 bases). The clonotype was recovered from a man aged 18-30 years who received the YFV17D yellow fever vaccine. Material: CD4+ T cells sorted from PBMCs, obtained about 5 days after the first yellow fever vaccination. CDR3 sequence reads: CASSVSGGAYGYTF. Here the CDR3 DNA reads TGTGCCAGCAGCGTATCTGGGGGAGCGTATGGCTACACCTTC.